The T cell receptor (beta chain) described here comes from a study of identical twins. The CDR3 loop spans 17 amino acids. The V segment lost 3 bases and the J segment 2 bases; nucleotides outside the gene matches: 12. The germline V gene has CDR1 DFQATT and CDR2 SNEGSKA (reference sequence). A universal primer site was added by template switching, and unique molecular identifiers were carried by the cDNA. Using its own MiXCR run on the 5' RACE reads, TCRdb lists one record per CDR3 protein. The sample carries 510,000 or so distinct CDR3 sequences, over 12% recorded once. The data also belong to a second study, concerning yellow fever vaccine responses in identical twins.

The V gene is TRBV20-1, the J gene TRBJ2-7, with TRBD2 matching 11 bases. This TCR came from a woman aged 18-29 years in good health. The sequenced material came from CD4+ T cells sorted from blood. The CDR3 here is CSARPTLGLAGPYEQYF. CDR3 bases: TGCAGTGCTAGGCCCACATTAGGACTAGCGGGTCCCTACGAGCAGTACTTC.